This entry is about one TCR beta chain. Its antigen is as yet unknown. This sample is part of a study of cytomegalovirus exposure and HLA in healthy donors. The PCR used 60 Vbeta and 13 Jbeta primers. As processed by the authors: Unique TCR beta chains totaled some 80 million in a later count, with around 10 million of them shared. Measured with immunoSEQ multiplex PCR; TCRdb has only the in-frame clones, and not every one. D and trimming come from the DNA, and the V and J calls and clone size come from that table. The profile shows more than 100,000 clones, around nine tenths of them singletons. Study-wide findings and caveats: The listing of roughly 160 TCR beta chains classed them as cytomegalovirus-associated. Trimming of TCR beta V- and J-genes showed a link, identified in a later analysis, to a missense DCLRE1C variant.

The CDR3 sequence is 16 residues long. Trimming pared 0 bases from V and 6 bases from J, leaving 13 bases between. Germline CDR1 SGDLS, CDR2 YYNGEE. The rearrangement uses TRBV9 and TRBJ1-6; no clear D gene. Sample: PBMCs. The sequence was obtained from a woman under 40 in good health and CMV-seronegative. In DNA form, the CDR3 reads TGTGCCAGCAGCGTAGGTCCCCCGGGGAGTAATTCACCCCTCCACTTT. It translates to CASSVGPPGSNSPLHF.